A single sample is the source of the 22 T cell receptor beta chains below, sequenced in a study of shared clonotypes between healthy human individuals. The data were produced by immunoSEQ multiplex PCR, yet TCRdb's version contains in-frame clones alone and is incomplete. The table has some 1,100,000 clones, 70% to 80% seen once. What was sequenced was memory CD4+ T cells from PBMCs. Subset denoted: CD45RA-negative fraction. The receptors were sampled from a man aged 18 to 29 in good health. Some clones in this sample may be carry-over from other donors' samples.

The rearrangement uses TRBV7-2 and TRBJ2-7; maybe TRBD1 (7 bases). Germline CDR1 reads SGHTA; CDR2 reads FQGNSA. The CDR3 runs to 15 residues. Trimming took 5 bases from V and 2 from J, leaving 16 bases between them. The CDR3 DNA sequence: TGTGCCAGCAGCCCACAGGGCAGGGGGGCCTACGAGCAGTACTTC. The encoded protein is CASSPQGRGAYEQYF.

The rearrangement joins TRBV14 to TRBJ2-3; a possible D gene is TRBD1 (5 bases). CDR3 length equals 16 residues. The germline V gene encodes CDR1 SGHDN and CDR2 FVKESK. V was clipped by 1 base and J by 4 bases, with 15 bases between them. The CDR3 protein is CASSQAVPWGADTQYF. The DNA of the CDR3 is TGTGCCAGCAGCCAAGCCGTTCCCTGGGGCGCAGATACGCAGTATTTT. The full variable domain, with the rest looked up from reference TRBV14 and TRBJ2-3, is EAGVTQFPSHSVIEKGQTVTLRCDPISGHDNLYWYRRVMGKEIKFLLHFVKESKQDESGMPNNRFLAERTGGTYSTLKVQPAELEDSGVYFCASSQAVPWGADTQYFGPGTRLTVL.

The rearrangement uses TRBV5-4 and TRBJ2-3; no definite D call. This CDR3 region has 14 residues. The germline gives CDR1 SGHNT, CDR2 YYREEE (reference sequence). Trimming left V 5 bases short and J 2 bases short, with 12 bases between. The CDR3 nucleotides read TGTGCCAGCAGATTAGGTCCCTACACAGATACGCAGTATTTT. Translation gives CASRLGPYTDTQYF.

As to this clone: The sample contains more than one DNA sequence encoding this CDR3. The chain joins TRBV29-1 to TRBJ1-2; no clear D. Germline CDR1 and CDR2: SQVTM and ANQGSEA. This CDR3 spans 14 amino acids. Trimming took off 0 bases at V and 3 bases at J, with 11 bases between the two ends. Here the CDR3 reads CSVEEVGRDYGYTF. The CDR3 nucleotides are TGCAGCGTTGAAGAGGTTGGACGGGACTATGGCTACACCTTC.

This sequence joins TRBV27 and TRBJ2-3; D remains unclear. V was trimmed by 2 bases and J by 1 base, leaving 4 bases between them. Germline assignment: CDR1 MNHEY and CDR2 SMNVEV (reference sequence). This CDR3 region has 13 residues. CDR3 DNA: TGTGCCAGCAGTTTAAAAGGCACAGATACGCAGTATTTT. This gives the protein CASSLKGTDTQYF.

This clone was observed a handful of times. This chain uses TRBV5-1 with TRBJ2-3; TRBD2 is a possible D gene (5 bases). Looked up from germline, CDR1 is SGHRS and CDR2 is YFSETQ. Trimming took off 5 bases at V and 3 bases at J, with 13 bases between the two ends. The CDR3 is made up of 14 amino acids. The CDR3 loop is CASRTAEVTDTQYF. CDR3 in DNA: TGCGCCAGCAGGACGGCGGAGGTAACAGATACGCAGTATTTT.

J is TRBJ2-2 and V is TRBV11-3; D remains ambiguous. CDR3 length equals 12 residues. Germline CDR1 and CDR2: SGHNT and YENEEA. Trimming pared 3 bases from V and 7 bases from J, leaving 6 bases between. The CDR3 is CASSFTRGELFF. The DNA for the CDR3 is TGTGCCAGCAGCTTCACACGCGGGGAGCTGTTTTTT. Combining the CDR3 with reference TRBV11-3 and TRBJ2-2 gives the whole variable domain EAGVVQSPRYKIIEKKQPVAFWCNPISGHNTLYWYLQNLGQGPELLIRYENEEAVDDSQLPKDRFSAERLKGVDSTLKIQPAELGDSAVYLCASSFTRGELFFGEGSRLTVL.

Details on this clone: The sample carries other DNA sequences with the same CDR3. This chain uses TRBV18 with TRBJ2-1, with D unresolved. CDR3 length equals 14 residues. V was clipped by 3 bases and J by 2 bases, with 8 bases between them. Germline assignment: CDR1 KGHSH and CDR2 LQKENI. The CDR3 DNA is TGTGCCAGCTCACCGACACGGACCTACAATGAGCAGTTCTTC. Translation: CASSPTRTYNEQFF. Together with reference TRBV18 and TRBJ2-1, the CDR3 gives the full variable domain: NAGVMQNPRHLVRRRGQEARLRCSPMKGHSHVYWYRQLPEEGLKFMVYLQKENIIDESGMPKERFSAEFPKEGPSILRIQQVVRGDSAAYFCASSPTRTYNEQFFGPGTRLTVL.

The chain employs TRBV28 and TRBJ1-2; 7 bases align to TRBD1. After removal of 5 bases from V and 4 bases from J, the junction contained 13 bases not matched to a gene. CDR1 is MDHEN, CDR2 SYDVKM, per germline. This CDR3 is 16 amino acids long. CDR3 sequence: CASSPSRQGGGYGYTF. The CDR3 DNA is TGTGCCAGCAGTCCATCCCGACAGGGTGGGGGCTATGGCTACACCTTC.

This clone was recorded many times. The CDR3: CASYSKQGRNEQFF. The CDR3 DNA is TGTGCCAGTTACTCAAAGCAGGGTAGGAATGAGCAGTTCTTC. The chain links TRBV2 to TRBJ2-1, with D tentatively TRBD1 (5 bases). Trimming cost V 9 bases and J 7 bases, with 19 bases left between them. Germline-derived CDR1 and CDR2 are SNHLY and FYNNEI. The CDR3 spans 14 residues.

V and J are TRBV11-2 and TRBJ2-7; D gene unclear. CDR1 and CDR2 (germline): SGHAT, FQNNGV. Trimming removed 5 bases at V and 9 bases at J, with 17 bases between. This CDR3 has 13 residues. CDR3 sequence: CASSPTGPQVQYF. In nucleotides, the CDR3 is TGTGCCAGCAGCCCAACCGGGCCTCAGGTGCAGTACTTC.

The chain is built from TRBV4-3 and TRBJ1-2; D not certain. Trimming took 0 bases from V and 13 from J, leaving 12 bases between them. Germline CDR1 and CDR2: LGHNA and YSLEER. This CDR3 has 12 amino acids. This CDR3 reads CASSQDGGLLTF. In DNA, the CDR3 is TGCGCCAGCAGCCAAGATGGAGGGCTCCTCACCTTC.

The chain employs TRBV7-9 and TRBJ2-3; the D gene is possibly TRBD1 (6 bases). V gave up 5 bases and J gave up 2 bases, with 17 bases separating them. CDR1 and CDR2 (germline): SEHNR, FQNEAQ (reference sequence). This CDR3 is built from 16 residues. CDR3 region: CASSRSLQGTTDTQYF. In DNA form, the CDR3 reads TGTGCCAGCAGCCGATCGCTTCAGGGGACCACAGATACGCAGTATTTT.

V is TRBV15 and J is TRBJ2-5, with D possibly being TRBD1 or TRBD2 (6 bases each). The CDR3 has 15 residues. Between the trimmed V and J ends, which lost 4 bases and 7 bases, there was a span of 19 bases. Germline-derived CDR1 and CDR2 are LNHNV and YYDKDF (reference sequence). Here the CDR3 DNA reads TGTGCCACCAGCAACAGGGCTAGTGGGGAGGCGACCCAGTACTTC. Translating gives CATSNRASGEATQYF.

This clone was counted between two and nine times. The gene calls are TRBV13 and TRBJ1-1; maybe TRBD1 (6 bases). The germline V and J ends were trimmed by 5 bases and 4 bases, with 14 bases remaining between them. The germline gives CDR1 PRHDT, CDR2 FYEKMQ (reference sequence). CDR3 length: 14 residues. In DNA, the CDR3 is TGTGCCAGCAGCCTTATCCCAGGGGCCACTGAAGCTTTCTTT. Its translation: CASSLIPGATEAFF. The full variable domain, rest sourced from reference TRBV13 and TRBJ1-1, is AAGVIQSPRHLIKEKRETATLKCYPIPRHDTVYWYQQGPGQDPQFLISFYEKMQSDKGSIPDRFSAQQFSDYHSELNMSSLELGDSALYFCASSLIPGATEAFFGQGTRLTVV.

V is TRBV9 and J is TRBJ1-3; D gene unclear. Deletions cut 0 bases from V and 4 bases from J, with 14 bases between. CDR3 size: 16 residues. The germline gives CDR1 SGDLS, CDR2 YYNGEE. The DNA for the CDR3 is TGTGCCAGCAGCGTAGAACCCGGTCTGGGAGGAAACACCATATATTTT. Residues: CASSVEPGLGGNTIYF.

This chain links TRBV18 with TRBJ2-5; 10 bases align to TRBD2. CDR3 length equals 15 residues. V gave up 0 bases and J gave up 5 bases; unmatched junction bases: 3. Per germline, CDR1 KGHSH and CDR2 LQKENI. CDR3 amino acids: CASSPPLAGVETQYF. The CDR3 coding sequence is TGTGCCAGCTCACCACCCCTAGCGGGAGTGGAGACCCAGTACTTC.

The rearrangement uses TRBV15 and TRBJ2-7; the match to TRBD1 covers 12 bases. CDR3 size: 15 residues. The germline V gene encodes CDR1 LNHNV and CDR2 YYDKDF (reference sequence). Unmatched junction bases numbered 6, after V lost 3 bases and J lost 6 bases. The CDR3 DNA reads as TGTGCCACCAGCAGCCCGGGACAGGGGGCAGGCGAGCAGTACTTC. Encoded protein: CATSSPGQGAGEQYF.

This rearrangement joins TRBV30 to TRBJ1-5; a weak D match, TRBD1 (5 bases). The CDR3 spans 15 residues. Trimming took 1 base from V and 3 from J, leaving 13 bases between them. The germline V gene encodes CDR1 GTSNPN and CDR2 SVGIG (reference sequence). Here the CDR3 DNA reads TGTGCCTGGAGTGGACCCGGAGGGGCCAATCAGCCCCAGCATTTT. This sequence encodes CAWSGPGGANQPQHF.

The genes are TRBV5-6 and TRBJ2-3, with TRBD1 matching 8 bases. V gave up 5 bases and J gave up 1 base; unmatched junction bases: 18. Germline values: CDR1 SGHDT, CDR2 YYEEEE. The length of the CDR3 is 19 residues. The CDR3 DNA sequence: TGTGCCAGCAGTTTACCATGGGACAGGAGTCTCTTCGGCACAGATACGCAGTATTTT. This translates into CASSLPWDRSLFGTDTQYF.

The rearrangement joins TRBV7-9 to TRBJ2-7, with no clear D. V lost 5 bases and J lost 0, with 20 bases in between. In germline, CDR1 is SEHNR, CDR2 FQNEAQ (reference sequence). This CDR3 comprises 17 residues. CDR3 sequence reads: CASSPLPWADHSYEQYF. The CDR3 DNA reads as TGTGCCAGCAGCCCCCTGCCCTGGGCAGACCACTCCTACGAGCAGTACTTC.

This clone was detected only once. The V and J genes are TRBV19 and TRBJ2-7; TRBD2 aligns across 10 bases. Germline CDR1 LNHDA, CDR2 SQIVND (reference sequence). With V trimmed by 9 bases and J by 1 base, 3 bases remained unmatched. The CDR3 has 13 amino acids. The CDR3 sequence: CASGLAVSYEQYF. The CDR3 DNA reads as TGTGCCAGCGGACTAGCGGTTTCCTACGAGCAGTACTTC.